The TCR beta chain under discussion was sequenced for a study of blood T cells in healthy people across ages. This CDR3 region has 14 residues. V lost 8 bases to trimming and J lost 6 bases, with 17 bases between them. The germline V gene has CDR1 MNHEY and CDR2 SVGEGT. A second PCR, run for roughly 7 to 12 cycles, used a sample-barcoded 5' primer plus a J-beta primer mix. TCRdb fed the 5' RACE reads into MiXCR, producing one record per CDR3 protein. The sample carries some 1.5 million distinct CDR3 sequences, approximately 43% recorded once. The sample consisted of blood. The TCR was taken from a woman aged 18-30 years in good health. J is TRBJ1-5 and V is TRBV6-2 or TRBV6-3, with D possibly TRBD1 on 5 matching bases. The DNA for the CDR3 is TGTGCCAGCGTCGGGACGACTGAGGGTCAGCCCCAGCATTTT. It translates to CASVGTTEGQPQHF.